This TCR beta chain was captured in a study of blood T cell repertoires in COVID-19. Turning to the study itself: Sources were T cells, B-cell-depleted T cells, or PBMCs; the material itself was cDNA or gDNA.

Here immunoSEQ multiplex PCR was the method, and the copy in TCRdb shows in-frame clones only, minus some. Here the sample spans a few hundred thousand clones, 88% being singletons. All enrollees were about 18 to 90 years old and from roughly 26 US areas. Grouping used clinical history reported by participants in a survey and questionnaire. Donors in Cohort 3 who had recovered were those with two negative PCRs, healthcare professional clearance, or resolution of their symptoms. Germline CDR1 is LNHNV and CDR2 is YYDKDF (reference sequence). The CDR3 is 13 amino acids. Trimming removed 0 bases from V and 4 bases from J, with 6 bases in between.

This chain connects TRBV15 to TRBJ2-5; D might be TRBD1 (5 bases). The sample comprised PBMCs or T cells enriched from blood (not recorded which). The receptor comes from a woman younger than 45 who had recovered from COVID-19. The CDR3 here is CATSRDQGETQYF. As DNA, the CDR3 is TGTGCCACCAGCAGAGATCAGGGAGAGACCCAGTACTTC.